These 18 T cell receptor beta chains were sequenced from one sample in a study of T-cell reconstitution after alpha-beta-depleted transplantation in children. Unique molecular identifiers featured in how the TCRbeta library was prepared. TCRdb recomputed calls from the PCR reads with MiXCR, one row per CDR3 protein. This sample has approximately 70,000 distinct CDR3 sequences, with approximately 5% found just once. The sample in question was PBMCs, mostly from graft donor cells, obtained 180 days after TCRalphabeta/CD19-depleted stem cell transplant. Receptor source: a boy younger than two who had a stem cell transplant for acute myeloid leukemia, so the T cells may come from the graft donor.

This clonotype was counted at least ten times. This rearrangement joins TRBV4-2 to TRBJ2-3; 11 bases are a match to TRBD2. CDR1 and CDR2 from the germline V gene are LGHNA and YNFKEQ. Unmatched junction bases numbered 18, after V lost 4 bases and J lost 6 bases. This CDR3 comprises 19 residues. The CDR3 DNA reads TGTGCCAGCAGCCCAGGGACTCGGACTAGCGGGTTGGAGAGGGATACGCAGTATTTT. Its protein product is CASSPGTRTSGLERDTQYF.

This clonotype has a count of ten or more. V is TRBV29-1 and J is TRBJ2-3; the match to TRBD1 covers 7 bases. In germline, CDR1 is SQVTM, CDR2 ANQGSEA. The CDR3 is made up of 9 amino acids. With V trimmed by 7 bases and J by 11 bases, 3 bases remained unmatched. The CDR3 sequence: CSAGTEQYF. CDR3 sequence (DNA): TGCAGCGCCGGGACAGAGCAGTATTTT.

Many counts were recorded for this clonotype. The rearrangement joins TRBV12-3 or TRBV12-4 to TRBJ1-2; 8 nucleotides agree with TRBD1. The CDR3 length is 15 residues. The junction had 11 bases not matched to a gene; V was cut back by 6 bases and J by 5 bases. CDR3 DNA: TGTGCCAGCAGGACCGGGACAGGAAACTCGTATGGCTACACCTTC. Its translation: CASRTGTGNSYGYTF.

This clonotype occurred many times. The V gene is TRBV4-3, the J gene TRBJ2-3; 9 bases are a match to TRBD1. The germline gives CDR1 LGHNA, CDR2 YSLEER. Germline trimming cut 1 base from V and 5 bases from J; bases unmatched to any gene: 7. The CDR3 contains 16 residues. The CDR3 nucleotides are TGCGCCAGCAGCCAAGCTTGGACAGGGGTTGAAGATACGCAGTATTTT. This codes for CASSQAWTGVEDTQYF.

This clonotype was counted at least ten times. This chain joins TRBV18 and TRBJ2-3; D remains unclear. The ends were cut back, 3 bases at V and 0 bases at J, with 10 bases in the middle. This CDR3 contains 15 residues. The V gene's germline CDR1 is KGHSH and CDR2 LQKENI. This CDR3 reads CASSPVPDSTDTQYF. The CDR3 DNA reads as TGTGCCAGCTCACCTGTACCGGACAGCACAGATACGCAGTATTTT.

V usage is TRBV28 and J usage is TRBJ2-1, with TRBD1 matching over 8 bases. Germline V gene sequence: CDR1 MDHEN, CDR2 SYDVKM. Trimming removed 6 bases from V and 3 bases from J; junction bases left unmatched: 13. CDR3 length equals 17 residues. In nucleotides, the CDR3 is TGTGCCAGCAGCCTCGGACAGGGCCCAATTCTCTACAATGAGCAGTTCTTC. Its protein product is CASSLGQGPILYNEQFF.

This clonotype has ten or more counts. The genes are TRBV5-6 and TRBJ1-4; TRBD1 is a possible D gene (5 bases). V lost 2 bases and J 4 bases, leaving 12 bases between the germline ends. Germline CDR1 is SGHDT and CDR2 is YYEEEE. There are 15 residues in the CDR3. For the CDR3, the DNA is TGTGCCAGCAGCTTTGCATCGGGGGGTAATGAAAAACTGTTTTTT. It is translated as CASSFASGGNEKLFF.

This clonotype was found many times. This chain connects TRBV20-1 to TRBJ2-2, with a tentative D call TRBD1 (6 bases). Between the trimmed V and J ends, which lost 4 bases and 4 bases, there was a span of 10 bases. The CDR3 consists of 13 residues. Germline CDR1 is DFQATT and CDR2 is SNEGSKA (reference sequence). This chain's CDR3 is CSATHRVTGELFF. The CDR3 DNA follows: TGCAGTGCTACTCACAGGGTCACCGGGGAGCTGTTTTTT.

This clonotype was observed many times. This chain connects TRBV12-3 or TRBV12-4 to TRBJ1-5; D gene unclear. The CDR3 has 15 amino acids. V lost 4 bases and J 0 bases, leaving 10 bases between the germline ends. The CDR3 here is CASSSRYHSNQPQHF. The CDR3, as DNA: TGTGCCAGCAGTTCCAGGTACCATAGCAATCAGCCCCAGCATTTT.

This clonotype was picked up many times. The chain recombines TRBV12-3 or TRBV12-4 with TRBJ2-2, with TRBD1 matching 7 bases. V was clipped by 5 bases and J by 5 bases; unmatched bases: 8. CDR3 length: 15 amino acids. This CDR3 reads CASSPRQGQTGELFF. For the CDR3, the DNA is TGTGCCAGCAGTCCCAGACAGGGTCAGACCGGGGAGCTGTTTTTT.

This clonotype was observed at least ten times. J is TRBJ2-3 and V is TRBV19, with D uncertain. Germline V gives CDR1 LNHDA, CDR2 SQIVND (reference sequence). V gave up 7 bases and J gave up 4 bases, with 15 bases separating them. CDR3 length: 14 amino acids. The CDR3 reads CASNLGPSSDTQYF. As DNA, the CDR3 is TGTGCCAGTAATCTGGGCCCCTCATCAGATACGCAGTATTTT. Full variable domain (missing parts from reference TRBV19 and TRBJ2-3): DGGITQSPKYLFRKEGQNVTLSCEQNLNHDAMYWYRQDPGQGLRLIYYSQIVNDFQKGDIAEGYSVSREKKESFPLTVTSAQKNPTAFYLCASNLGPSSDTQYFGPGTRLTVL.

This clonotype appeared many times. The rearrangement joins TRBV20-1 to TRBJ2-7; tentative D call: TRBD2 (5 bases). This CDR3 region has 11 residues. V lost 3 bases and J 3 bases, leaving 6 bases between the germline ends. CDR1 DFQATT and CDR2 SNEGSKA come from the germline V gene (reference sequence). CDR3 residues: CSASGDYEQYF. Written as DNA, the CDR3 is TGCAGTGCTAGCGGGGACTACGAGCAGTACTTC.

This clonotype was recorded at least ten times. The rearrangement links TRBV2 to TRBJ1-2; D remains ambiguous. This CDR3 contains 12 residues. Trimming took 1 base from V and 6 from J, leaving 6 bases between them. Germline V gene sequence: CDR1 SNHLY, CDR2 FYNNEI. The CDR3 sequence: CASSEGSNGYTF. The CDR3 DNA is TGTGCCAGCAGTGAAGGAAGCAATGGCTACACCTTC.

The table lists this clonotype with many counts. This chain uses TRBV21-1 with TRBJ1-5; the D call in the table, TRBD1, was not verified against the DNA. TRBV21-1 constitutes a pseudogene. This CDR3 region has 18 residues. CDR3 region: CASSKRDRSYYSNQPQHF. For the CDR3, the DNA is TGTGCCAGCAGCAAAAGGGACAGGTCTTATTATAGCAATCAGCCCCAGCATTTT.

This clonotype was recorded at least ten times. This chain connects TRBV10-1 to TRBJ2-6; 9 bases are shared with TRBD1. Germline assignment: CDR1 WNHNN and CDR2 SYGVQD (reference sequence). This CDR3 contains 17 residues. J gave up 0 bases and V 6 bases, and 6 bases lay outside the gene matches. The CDR3 DNA is TGCGCCAGCAGCCAGACAGGGGGGAGCTCTGGGGCCAACGTCCTGACTTTC. Protein product: CASSQTGGSSGANVLTF.

The table lists this clonotype with many counts. The chain combines TRBV4-3 with TRBJ2-2; 7 nucleotides agree with TRBD2. The junction had 3 bases not matched to a gene; V was cut back by 3 bases and J by 5 bases. Per the germline V gene, CDR1 is LGHNA and CDR2 is YSLEER. The CDR3 runs to 14 residues. CDR3 sequence: CASSQGGYTGELFF. DNA of the CDR3: TGCGCCAGCAGCCAGGGAGGGTATACCGGGGAGCTGTTTTTT.

This clonotype has ten or more counts. This chain joins TRBV20-1 and TRBJ2-3, with 8 bases fitting TRBD2. The CDR3 is 15 amino acids. CDR1 is DFQATT, CDR2 SNEGSKA, per germline (reference sequence). V was clipped by 6 bases and J by 2 bases; unmatched bases: 10. The CDR3 nucleotides read TGCAGTGCAAGCTATCAGCGGGGGCCCACAGATACGCAGTATTTT. Residues: CSASYQRGPTDTQYF.

This clonotype was seen repeatedly, ten times or more. The chain uses TRBV24-1 and TRBJ1-6; 7 bases match TRBD1. The V gene's germline CDR1 is KGHDR and CDR2 SFDVKD. Unmatched junction bases numbered 6, after V lost 8 bases and J lost 9 bases. This CDR3 contains 13 residues. The CDR3 is CATKDRVRSPLHF. The CDR3 DNA sequence: TGTGCCACCAAAGACAGGGTGCGTTCACCCCTCCACTTT.